Presented here are 15 T cell receptor beta chains from one specimen sequenced in a study of CD8 T cells in ankylosing spondylitis. TCRdb itself ran the 5' RACE reads through MiXCR, one entry per CDR3 protein. Among about 150,000 distinct CDR3 sequences listed, 6% to 8% were seen once. The sample consisted of blood, either unsorted or a sorted T cell fraction (not recorded which). The receptors stem from a female donor with ankylosing spondylitis or in good health (not recorded which).

The chain employs TRBV24-1 and TRBJ2-1; no clear D gene. The V gene's germline CDR1 is KGHDR and CDR2 SFDVKD. The CDR3 is 13 residues long. V gave up 6 bases and J gave up 9 bases, with 14 bases separating them. The CDR3 sequence is CATSLGRVGEQFF. In DNA, the CDR3 is TGTGCCACCAGTCTAGGACGGGTGGGTGAGCAGTTCTTC.

This clonotype occurred many times. V usage is TRBV7-3 and J usage is TRBJ1-5; 8 nucleotides align to TRBD1. This CDR3 contains 13 residues. The ends lost 5 bases at V and 5 bases at J; junction bases unmatched: 2. The germline V gene has CDR1 SGHTA and CDR2 FQGTGA. This CDR3 is CASSMDRDQPQHF. The CDR3 nucleotides are TGTGCCAGCAGCATGGACAGGGATCAGCCCCAGCATTTT.

The sample holds many counts of this clonotype. The chain carries TRBV4-2 and TRBJ2-2, with D uncertain. CDR3 length: 15 amino acids. CDR1 and CDR2 from the germline V gene are LGHNA and YNFKEQ. V gave up 5 bases and J gave up 5 bases, with 15 bases separating them. The CDR3 loop reads CASSVTGPQTGELFF. CDR3 DNA: TGTGCCAGCAGCGTCACCGGGCCCCAGACCGGGGAGCTGTTTTTT.

This clonotype was observed at least ten times. The chain links TRBV3-1 to TRBJ2-1, with D possibly matching TRBD1 (6 bases). V dropped 6 bases and J dropped 8 bases, with 11 bases sitting between them. The length of the CDR3 is 12 residues. Germline CDR1 reads LGHDT; CDR2 reads YNNKEL (reference sequence). In DNA, the CDR3 is TGTGCCAGCAGTCACAGGGTCGATGAGCAGTTCTTC. Amino acid sequence: CASSHRVDEQFF.

In its sample, this clonotype was seen many times. V usage is TRBV25-1 and J usage is TRBJ1-4; a weak D match, TRBD1 (5 bases). In germline, CDR1 is MGHDK, CDR2 SYGVNS. Trimming shortened V by 3 bases and J by 7 bases, and 12 bases separated the two germline ends. The CDR3 runs 14 residues. CDR3 DNA: TGTGCCAGCAGTGATCCGGGGGGTAGTGAAAAACTGTTTTTT. Its translation is CASSDPGGSEKLFF. The full variable domain, its missing parts supplied by reference TRBV25-1 and TRBJ1-4, is EADIYQTPRYLVIGTGKKITLECSQTMGHDKMYWYQQDPGMELHLIHYSYGVNSTEKGDLSSESTVSRIRTEHFPLTLESARPSHTSQYLCASSDPGGSEKLFFGSGTQLSVL.

This clonotype was detected many times. The J gene is TRBJ1-2, the V gene TRBV12-3 or TRBV12-4; D may be TRBD1 (5 bases). V gave up 6 bases and J gave up 4 bases, with 12 bases separating them. The CDR3 is 13 residues long. CDR3 nucleotide sequence: TGTGCCAGCAGCAGGGACGGCTCCTATGGCTACACCTTC. Its translation is CASSRDGSYGYTF.

The chain joins TRBV7-2 to TRBJ2-2, with 7 bases identical to TRBD2. The CDR3 runs 16 residues. The trim removed 2 bases at V and 1 base at J, leaving 4 bases unmatched. Germline CDR1 is SGHTA and CDR2 is FQGNSA. CDR3 in DNA: TGTGCCAGCAGCTTACGCGGGGGTCAGAACACCGGGGAGCTGTTTTTT. This encodes CASSLRGGQNTGELFF.

This clonotype was picked up a small number of times. The rearrangement uses TRBV11-3 and TRBJ1-1; D is unclear. Per the germline V gene, CDR1 is SGHNT and CDR2 is YENEEA. This CDR3 contains 15 residues. The V end lost 5 bases, the J end lost 0 bases, and 13 bases lay between the germline ends. The chain's CDR3 is CASSRTGSMNTEAFF. The CDR3 DNA reads TGTGCCAGCAGCCGGACGGGAAGTATGAACACTGAAGCTTTCTTT.

This clonotype came up many times. The chain employs TRBV12-3 or TRBV12-4 and TRBJ1-5, with a tentative D call TRBD1 (5 bases). Between the trimmed V and J ends, which lost 4 bases and 5 bases, there was a span of 15 bases. The CDR3 has 15 residues. CDR3 region: CASSSPRGIDQPQHF. The DNA of the CDR3 is TGTGCCAGCAGTTCCCCCCGGGGGATCGATCAGCCCCAGCATTTT.

A few counts support this clonotype. The chain joins TRBV30 to TRBJ1-1, with D tentatively TRBD1 (5 bases). Germline CDR1 reads GTSNPN; CDR2 reads SVGIG (reference sequence). The CDR3 is 11 residues long. V dropped 5 bases and J dropped 4 bases, with 8 bases sitting between them. The CDR3 region has the DNA TGTGCCTGGGGGACTCTCACTGAAGCTTTCTTT. It translates to CAWGTLTEAFF.

This clonotype has at least ten counts. This CDR3 is CATEFPGIRDTQYF. CDR3 sequence (DNA): TGTGCCACCGAATTTCCGGGGATTCGAGATACGCAGTATTTT. V gene TRBV15 combines with J gene TRBJ2-3, with a weak D call TRBD2 (5 bases). The V gene's germline CDR1 is LNHNV and CDR2 YYDKDF (reference sequence). The CDR3 totals 14 residues. V was cut by 8 bases and J by 5 bases, with 17 bases left in between.

The chain carries TRBV7-2 and TRBJ1-4; D is uncertain. V dropped 5 bases and J dropped 8 bases, with 9 bases sitting between them. CDR3 length: 12 residues. Germline CDR1 is SGHTA and CDR2 is FQGNSA. CDR3 nucleotide sequence: TGTGCCAGCAGCCCCGGCCCGGAAAAACTGTTTTTT. It codes for CASSPGPEKLFF.

In its sample, this clonotype was seen many times. This chain joins TRBV4-3 and TRBJ1-2; D gene uncertain. This CDR3 is 14 amino acids long. The V end was cut by 1 base, the J end by 7 bases, with 13 bases between. The germline V gene has CDR1 LGHNA and CDR2 YSLEER. Here the CDR3 reads CASSQVPAAGGYTF. The DNA for the CDR3 is TGCGCCAGCAGCCAAGTACCCGCCGCAGGTGGCTACACCTTC.

This clonotype has a count of ten or more. This chain connects TRBV20-1 to TRBJ1-2; D uncertain. Germline-derived CDR1 and CDR2 are DFQATT and SNEGSKA (reference sequence). The CDR3 sequence is 11 residues long. V lost 3 bases to trimming and J lost 4 bases, with 6 bases between them. The CDR3 region is CSARLVYGYTF. The DNA of the CDR3 is TGCAGTGCTAGGTTGGTCTATGGCTACACCTTC.

This clonotype has ten or more counts. V is TRBV5-1 and J is TRBJ1-6; TRBD1 agrees at 7 bases. V shed 3 bases, J shed 7 bases, and the junction held 10 bases outside the gene matches. Germline V gene sequence: CDR1 SGHRS, CDR2 YFSETQ. This CDR3 has 16 residues. The CDR3 coding sequence is TGCGCCAGCAGCTCTGGAGGGACAGCGAAAAATTCACCCCTCCACTTT. Translating it yields CASSSGGTAKNSPLHF.